The present entry profiles one T cell receptor (beta chain) with its context. The method was immunoSEQ multiplex PCR; TCRdb's version includes in-frame clones alone and lacks a portion of them. The table shows 11,000 to 15,000 clones, with 30% to 35% occurring only once. The sample comes from a study of graft-versus-host responses after intestinal transplantation. As for the study in general: Among the recipients, all got anti-thymocyte globulin induction and then tacrolimus and steroids for roughly three years. Notes on the study in general: Patients who carried graft-donor T cell macrochimerism also had high graft-versus-host to host-versus-graft clonal ratios in their allografts. Some GvH clones were seen earlier in gut or blood, suggesting intestinal origin.

The authors plated approximately 200,000 CFSE-labeled responder cells with approximately 200,000 irradiated, violet-dye-labeled stimulator cells. The CDR3 length is 13 residues. Germline assignment: CDR1 SGDLS and CDR2 YYNGEE. Trimming removed 2 bases at V and 7 bases at J, with 13 bases between. The receptor's source is a human patient who received an intestinal transplant. The sequencing here drew on alloreactive CD4+ T cells from a mixed lymphocyte reaction culture, taken before intestinal transplant. Subset in this sample: CFSE-low proliferating T cells sorted from roughly six-day pre-transplant mixed lymphocyte reaction (GvH or HvG direction). The V gene is TRBV9, the J gene TRBJ2-7; D is unresolved. The CDR3 is CASSVEPDREQYF. The CDR3 DNA follows: TGTGCCAGCAGCGTGGAGCCCGATAGGGAGCAGTACTTC.